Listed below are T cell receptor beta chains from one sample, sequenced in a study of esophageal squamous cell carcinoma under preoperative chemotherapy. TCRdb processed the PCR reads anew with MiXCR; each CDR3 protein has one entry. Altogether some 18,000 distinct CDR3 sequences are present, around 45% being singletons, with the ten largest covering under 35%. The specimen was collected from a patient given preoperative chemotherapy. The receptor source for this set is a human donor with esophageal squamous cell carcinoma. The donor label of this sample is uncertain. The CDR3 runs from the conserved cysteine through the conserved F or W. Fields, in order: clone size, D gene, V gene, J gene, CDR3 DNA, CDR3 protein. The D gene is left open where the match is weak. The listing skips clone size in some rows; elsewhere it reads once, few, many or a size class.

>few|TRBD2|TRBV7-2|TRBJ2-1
TGTGCCAGCAGCTTACAAGCGGGAGCGAATGAGCAGTTCTTC
CASSLQAGANEQFF
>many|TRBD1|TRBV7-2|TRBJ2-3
TGTGCCAGCAGCTCCCGGACAGGGTGGACAGATACGCAGTATTTT
CASSSRTGWTDTQYF
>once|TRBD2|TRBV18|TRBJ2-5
TGTGCCAGCTCCCCGGGACTAGAAGAGACCCAGTACTTC
CASSPGLEETQYF
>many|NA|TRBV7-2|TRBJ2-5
TGTGCCAGCAGCCTAATCGGGACGCAAGAGACCCAGTACTTC
CASSLIGTQETQYF
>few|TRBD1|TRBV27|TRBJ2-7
TGTGCCAGCAGTTCGACCGGGACAGGGGTAGTCTACGAGCAGTACTTC
CASSSTGTGVVYEQYF
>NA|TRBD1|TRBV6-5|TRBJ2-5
TGTGCCAGCAGTAACCTACAGGGGGCGGGGGAGCAGTACTTC
CASSNLQGAGEQYF
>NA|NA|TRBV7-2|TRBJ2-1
TGTGCCAGCAGCGCAAGTGGGACCCCTGGGGGCCAGTTCTTC
CASSASGTPGGQFF
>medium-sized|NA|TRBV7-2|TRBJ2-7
TGTGCCAGCAGCTTTCCGACGATGTTTAGGGAGTCCTACGAGCAGTACTTC
CASSFPTMFRESYEQYF
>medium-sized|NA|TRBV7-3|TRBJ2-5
TGTGCCAGCAGCACTGGACCCGGGCAAGAGACCCAGTACTTC
CASSTGPGQETQYF
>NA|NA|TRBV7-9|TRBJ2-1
TGTGCCAGCAGCTGGGCTGGGTGGCCAGCGACCCAGTTCTTC
CASSWAGWPATQFF
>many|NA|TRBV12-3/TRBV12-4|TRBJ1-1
TGTGCCAGCAGTTTAGGTTTCAGGGGCAGGAACACTGAAGCTTTCTTT
CASSLGFRGRNTEAFF
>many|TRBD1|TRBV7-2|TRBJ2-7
TGTGCCAGCAGCTTAGGAATAGGGCAGGGGGCCAGGCAGTACTTC
CASSLGIGQGARQYF
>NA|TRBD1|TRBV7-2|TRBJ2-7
TGTGCCAGCAAACATGACCGGGACAGCGCCTACGAGCAGTACTTC
CASKHDRDSAYEQYF
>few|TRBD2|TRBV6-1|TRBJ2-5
TGTGCCAGCAGAGGGACTAGCTACGGGAATGAGCAGTACTTC
CASRGTSYGNEQYF
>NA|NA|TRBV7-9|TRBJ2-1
TGTGCCAGCAGCCGGAACAATGAGCAGTTCTTC
CASSRNNEQFF
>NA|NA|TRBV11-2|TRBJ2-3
TGTGCCAGCACTCGCCTATCAGATACGCAGTATTTT
CASTRLSDTQYF
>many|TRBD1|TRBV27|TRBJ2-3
TGTGCCAGCAGTTCACAGGGGTTCTTTAGCACAGATACGCAGTATTTT
CASSSQGFFSTDTQYF
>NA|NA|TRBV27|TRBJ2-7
TGTGCCAGCAGTTTGGGGTTGGGCTACGAGCAGTACTTC
CASSLGLGYEQYF
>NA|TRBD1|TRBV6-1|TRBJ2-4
TGTGCCAGCAGTCTTGACAGGGGAGCCGAAAACACTCAGTATTTC
CASSLDRGAENTQYF
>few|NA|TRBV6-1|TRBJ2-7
TGTGCCAGCGGGAAAAGTACGGGGCCCTACGAGCAGTACTTC
CASGKSTGPYEQYF
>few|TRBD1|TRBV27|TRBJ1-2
TGTGCCAGCAGTTTATCCGGGACAGGGATCGGTGCGGAGGGCTACACCTTC
CASSLSGTGIGAEGYTF
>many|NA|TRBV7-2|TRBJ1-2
TGTGCCAGCAGCTTCGGCAGGAACTATGGCTACACCTTC
CASSFGRNYGYTF
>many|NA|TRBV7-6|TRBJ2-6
TGTGCCAGCAGCTCTGTGGTCTCTGGGGCCAACGTCCTGACTTTC
CASSSVVSGANVLTF
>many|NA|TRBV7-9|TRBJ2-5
TGTGCCAGCAGCCACCAGTCGGGCTATCAAGAGACCCAGTACTTC
CASSHQSGYQETQYF
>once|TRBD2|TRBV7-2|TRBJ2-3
TGTGCCAGCAGGGTGCGAGGTGGCGGGAGTGTCGAAGAGACGCAGTATTTT
CASRVRGGGSVEETQYF
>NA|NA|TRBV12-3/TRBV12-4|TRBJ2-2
TGTGCCAGCAGTGTGGCTGGGTTCGCCGGTGCGCTGTATTTT
CASSVAGFAGALYF
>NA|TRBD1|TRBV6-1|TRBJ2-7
TGTGCCAGCAGTGTTCAGGGGGCCTCCTACGAGCAGTACTTC
CASSVQGASYEQYF
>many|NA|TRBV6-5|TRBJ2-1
TGTGCCAGCAGTTACGGGTACAAGCAGTTCTTC
CASSYGYKQFF
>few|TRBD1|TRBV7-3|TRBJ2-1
TGTGCCAGCAGCTCCGGACAGGGTGGGAATGAGCAGTTCTTC
CASSSGQGGNEQFF
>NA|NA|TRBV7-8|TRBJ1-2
TGTGCCAGCAGCTTAGTTACCGGGACTTATGGCTACACCTTC
CASSLVTGTYGYTF
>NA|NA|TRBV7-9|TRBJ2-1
TGTGCCAGCAGCTTAGGAACAGCGGGCAAAGGCTACAATGAGCAGTTCTTC
CASSLGTAGKGYNEQFF
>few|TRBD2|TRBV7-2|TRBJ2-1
TGTGCCAGCAGCTTTGGGGCCAGCGGGAGGGCCGAGCAGTTCTTC
CASSFGASGRAEQFF
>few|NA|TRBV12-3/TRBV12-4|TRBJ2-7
TGTGCCAGCAGCTGGGACTCTCAGAGGCCCTACGAGCAGTACTTC
CASSWDSQRPYEQYF
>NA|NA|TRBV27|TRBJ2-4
TGTGCCAGGGGTTTTTATGCGCCGACCGGGCGCCGTGCCAAAAACACTCAGTACTTC
CARGFYAPTGRRAKNTQYF
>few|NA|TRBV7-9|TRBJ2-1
TGTGCCAGCAGCCCCCTGTCAGGGGTAGGACCCTACAATGAGCAGTTCTTC
CASSPLSGVGPYNEQFF
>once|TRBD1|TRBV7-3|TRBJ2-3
TGTGCCAGCGGCCTGGGGACAGGGAGTGACACAGATACGCAGTACTTT
CASGLGTGSDTDTQYF
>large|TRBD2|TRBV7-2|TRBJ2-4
TGTGCCAGCAGCTTAGGAGCCTCAGCGGGAACAAACATTCAGTACTTC
CASSLGASAGTNIQYF
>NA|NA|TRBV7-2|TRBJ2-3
NA
CASRIVGRGSVEDTQYF
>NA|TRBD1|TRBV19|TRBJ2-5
TGTGCCAGTATGGGACAGGGGAAGGGAGAGACCCAGTACTTC
CASMGQGKGETQYF
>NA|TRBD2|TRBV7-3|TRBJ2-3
TGTGCCAGCGGGCCCGGGAGCGGGGAGCTAGAGACCCAGTACTTT
CASGPGSGELETQYF
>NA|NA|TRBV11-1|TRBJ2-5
TGTGCCAGCAGCTCCCAGGGCAGACAAGAGACCCAGTACTTC
CASSSQGRQETQYF